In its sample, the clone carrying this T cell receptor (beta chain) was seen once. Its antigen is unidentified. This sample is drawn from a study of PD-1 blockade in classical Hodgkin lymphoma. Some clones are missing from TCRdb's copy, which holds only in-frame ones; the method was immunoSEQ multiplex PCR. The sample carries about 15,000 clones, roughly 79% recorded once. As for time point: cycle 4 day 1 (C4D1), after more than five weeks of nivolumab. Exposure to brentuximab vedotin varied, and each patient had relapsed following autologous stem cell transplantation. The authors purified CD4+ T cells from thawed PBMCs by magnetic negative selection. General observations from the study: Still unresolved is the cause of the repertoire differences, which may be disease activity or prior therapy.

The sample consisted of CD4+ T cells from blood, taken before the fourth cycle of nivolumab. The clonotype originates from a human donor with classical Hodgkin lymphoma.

Here the CDR3 reads CASSISGTAGNTIYF. In DNA form, the CDR3 reads TGTGCCAGTAGTATATCGGGGACAGCTGGAAACACCATATATTTT. The rearrangement uses TRBV19 and TRBJ1-3; 7 bases are a match to TRBD1. Trimming at V came to 2 bases and at J to 2 bases, leaving 3 bases not matched to a gene. This CDR3 spans 15 amino acids. Germline V gives CDR1 LNHDA, CDR2 SQIVND (reference sequence).